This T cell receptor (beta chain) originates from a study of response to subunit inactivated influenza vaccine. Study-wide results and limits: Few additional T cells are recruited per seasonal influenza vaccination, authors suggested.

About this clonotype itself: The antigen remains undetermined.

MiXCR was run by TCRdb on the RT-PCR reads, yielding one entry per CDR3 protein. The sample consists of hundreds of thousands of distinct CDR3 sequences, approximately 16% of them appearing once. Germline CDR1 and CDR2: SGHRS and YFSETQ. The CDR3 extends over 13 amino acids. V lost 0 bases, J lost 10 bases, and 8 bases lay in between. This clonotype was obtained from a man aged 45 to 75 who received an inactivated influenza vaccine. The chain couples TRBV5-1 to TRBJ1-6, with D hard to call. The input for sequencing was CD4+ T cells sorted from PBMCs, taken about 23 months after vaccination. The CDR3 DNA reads TGCGCCAGCAGCTTGGCAGGAAAATCACCCCTCCACTTT. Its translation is CASSLAGKSPLHF.